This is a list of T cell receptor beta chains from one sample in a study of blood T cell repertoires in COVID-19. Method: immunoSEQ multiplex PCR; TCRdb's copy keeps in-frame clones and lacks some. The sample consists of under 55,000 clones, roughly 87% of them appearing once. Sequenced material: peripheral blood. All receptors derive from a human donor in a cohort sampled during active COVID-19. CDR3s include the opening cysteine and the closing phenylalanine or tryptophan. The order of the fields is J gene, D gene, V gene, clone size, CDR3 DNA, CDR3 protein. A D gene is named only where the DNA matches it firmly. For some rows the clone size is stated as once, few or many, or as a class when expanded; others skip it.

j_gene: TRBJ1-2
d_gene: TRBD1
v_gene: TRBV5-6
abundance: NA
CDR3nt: TGTGCCAGCAGCAAGGACAGGGGGCTCGGCTATGGCTACACCTTC
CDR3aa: CASSKDRGLGYGYTF

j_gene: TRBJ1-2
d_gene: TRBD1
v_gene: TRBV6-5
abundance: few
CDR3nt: TGTGCCAGCAGGTTAGACAGGGAGGTCGGTGGCTACACCTTC
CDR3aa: CASRLDREVGGYTF

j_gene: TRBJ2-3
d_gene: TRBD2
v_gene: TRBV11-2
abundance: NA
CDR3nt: TGTGCCAGCAGCTTAGCGGGAGGGATAGCAGATACGCAGTATTTT
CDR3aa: CASSLAGGIADTQYF

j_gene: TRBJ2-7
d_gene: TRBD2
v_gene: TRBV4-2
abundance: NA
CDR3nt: TGTGCCAGCAGCCAAGATTTGGCGGGAGGTCGCGGCCACGAGCAGTACTTC
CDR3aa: CASSQDLAGGRGHEQYF

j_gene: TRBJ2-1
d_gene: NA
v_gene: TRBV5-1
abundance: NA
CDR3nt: TGCGCCAGCAGTCCTGACAGCAACCTAAATGGACAGTTCTTC
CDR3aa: CASSPDSNLNGQFF

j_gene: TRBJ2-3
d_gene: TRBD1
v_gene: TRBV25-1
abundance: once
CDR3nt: TGTGCCAGCAGTGAATGGGCAGGGGGCGGCCAAGATACGCAGTATTTT
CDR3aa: CASSEWAGGGQDTQYF

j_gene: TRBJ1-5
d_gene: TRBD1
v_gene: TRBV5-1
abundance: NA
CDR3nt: TGCGCCAGCAGCTTGGTAATAAGAAGGGACAGTAGCAATCAGCCCCAGCATTTT
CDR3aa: CASSLVIRRDSSNQPQHF

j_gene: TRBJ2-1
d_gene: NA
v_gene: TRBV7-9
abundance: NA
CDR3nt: TGTGCCAGCAGTCTATCCTACAATGAGCAGTTCTTC
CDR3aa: CASSLSYNEQFF

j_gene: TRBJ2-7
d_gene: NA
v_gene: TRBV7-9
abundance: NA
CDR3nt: TGTGCCAGCAGCTTAGCGGCAGAGGACTACGAGCAGTACTTC
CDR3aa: CASSLAAEDYEQYF

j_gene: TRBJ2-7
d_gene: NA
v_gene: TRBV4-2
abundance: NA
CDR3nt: TGTGCCAGCAGCCAAGATCTGGGGCGCCCCTCCTACGAGCAGTACTTC
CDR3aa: CASSQDLGRPSYEQYF

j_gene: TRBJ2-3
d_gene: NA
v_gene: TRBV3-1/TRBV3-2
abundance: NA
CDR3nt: TGTGCCAGCAGCCCTACTCGGGCGGGAGATACGCAGTATTTT
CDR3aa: CASSPTRAGDTQYF

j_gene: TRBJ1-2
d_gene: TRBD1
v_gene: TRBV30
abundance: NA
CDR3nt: TGTGCCTGGCAGCCCCAGGGGGTAGGCTACACCTTC
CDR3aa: CAWQPQGVGYTF

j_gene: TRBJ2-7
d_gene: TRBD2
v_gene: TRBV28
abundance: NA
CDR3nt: TGTGCCAGCAGTTTCTCTAGCGGGAGTGCCTACGAGCAGTACTTC
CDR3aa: CASSFSSGSAYEQYF

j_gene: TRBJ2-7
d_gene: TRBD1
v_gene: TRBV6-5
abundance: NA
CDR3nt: TGTGCCAGCAGTTATCGGGGACAGGGCATCGCCGAGCAGTACTTC
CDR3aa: CASSYRGQGIAEQYF

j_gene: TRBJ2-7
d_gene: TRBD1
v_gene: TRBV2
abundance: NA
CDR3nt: TGTGCCAGCTCACCCCGGACAGGGAGCTCCTACGAGCAGTACTTC
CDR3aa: CASSPRTGSSYEQYF

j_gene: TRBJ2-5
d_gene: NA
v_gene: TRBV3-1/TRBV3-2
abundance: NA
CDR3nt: TGTGCCAGCAGCCAAAGCCCTAGCCTTTTCCAAGAGACCCAGTACTTC
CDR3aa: CASSQSPSLFQETQYF

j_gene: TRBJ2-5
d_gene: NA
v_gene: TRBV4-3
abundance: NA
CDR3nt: TGCGCCAGCAGCCAAGATTCCGGGACCCAGTACTTC
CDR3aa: CASSQDSGTQYF

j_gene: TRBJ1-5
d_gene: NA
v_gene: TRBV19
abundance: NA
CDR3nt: TGTGCCAGTAGTATATCGGTTCGGCGGTATAGCAATCAGCCCCAGCATTTT
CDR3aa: CASSISVRRYSNQPQHF

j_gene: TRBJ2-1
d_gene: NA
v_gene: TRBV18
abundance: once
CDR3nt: TGTGCCAGCTCACCACAGGGGAATGAGCAGTTCTTC
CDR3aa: CASSPQGNEQFF

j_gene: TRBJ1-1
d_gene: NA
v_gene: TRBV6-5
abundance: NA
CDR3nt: TGTGCCAGTCGGCGGGAGGCTCGGACTGAAGCTTTCTTT
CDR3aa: CASRREARTEAFF

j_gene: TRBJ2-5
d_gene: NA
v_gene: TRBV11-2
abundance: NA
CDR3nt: TGTGCCAGCAGCCGTCGGTCGGAGCGGGAAGAGACCCAGTACTTC
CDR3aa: CASSRRSEREETQYF

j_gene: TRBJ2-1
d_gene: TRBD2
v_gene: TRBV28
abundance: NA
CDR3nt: TGTGCCAGCAGTTGGACTAGAAACAATGAGCAGTTCTTC
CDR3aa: CASSWTRNNEQFF

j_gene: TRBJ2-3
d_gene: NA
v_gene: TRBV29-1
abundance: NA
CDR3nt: TGCAGCGCCGAGGGCGGGGTCCAGAATACGCAGTATTTT
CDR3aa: CSAEGGVQNTQYF

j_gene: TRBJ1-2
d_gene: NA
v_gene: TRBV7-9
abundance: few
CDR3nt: TGTGCCAGCAGCTTAGCATCACAGGGCGTCTATGGCTACACCTTC
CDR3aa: CASSLASQGVYGYTF

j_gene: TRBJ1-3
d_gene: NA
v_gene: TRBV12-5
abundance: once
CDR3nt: TGTGCTAGTGGTTTTAGTTATAGGGGCGCCGGAAACACCATATATTTT
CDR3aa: CASGFSYRGAGNTIYF

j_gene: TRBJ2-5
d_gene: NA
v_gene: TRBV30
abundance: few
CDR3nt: TGTGCCTGGAGCCCCGGACTACAAGAGACCCAGTACTTC
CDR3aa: CAWSPGLQETQYF

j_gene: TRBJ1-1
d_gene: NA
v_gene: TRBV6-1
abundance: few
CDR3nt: TGTGCCAGCAGTGAGAGAGTCGGGGGGGCGAACACTGAAGCTTTCTTT
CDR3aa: CASSERVGGANTEAFF

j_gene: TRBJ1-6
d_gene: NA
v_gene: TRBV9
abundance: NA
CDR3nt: TGTCGGGGGTATCTCTCCTATAATTCACCCCTCCACTTT
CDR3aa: CRGYLSYNSPLHF

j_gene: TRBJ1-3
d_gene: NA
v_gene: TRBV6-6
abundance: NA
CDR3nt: TGTGCCAGCAGCCGACAGGCCCTCTCTGGAAACACCATATATTTT
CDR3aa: CASSRQALSGNTIYF

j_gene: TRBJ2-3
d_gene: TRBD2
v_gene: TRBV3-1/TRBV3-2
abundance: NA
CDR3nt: TGTGCCACCGGGACTAGCGGGGCAGATACGCAGTATTTT
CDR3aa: CATGTSGADTQYF

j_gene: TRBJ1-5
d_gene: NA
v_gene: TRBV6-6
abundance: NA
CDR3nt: TGTGCCAGCAGTTACTCCCAGGGAAGCAATCAGCCCCAGCATTTT
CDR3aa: CASSYSQGSNQPQHF

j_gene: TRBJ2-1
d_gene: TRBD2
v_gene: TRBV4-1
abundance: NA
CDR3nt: TGCGCCAGCAGCCATCGCCTTAGCGGGAGTTCCTATGAGCAGTTCTTC
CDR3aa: CASSHRLSGSSYEQFF

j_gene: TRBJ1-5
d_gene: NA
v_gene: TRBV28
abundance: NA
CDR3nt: TGTGCCAGCAGTTTAATAGAACAGCCCCAGCATTTT
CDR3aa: CASSLIEQPQHF

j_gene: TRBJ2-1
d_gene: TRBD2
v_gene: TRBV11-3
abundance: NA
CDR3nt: TGTGCCAGCAGCTTAGATTTTTGGGCGGTCGAAGGGACTAGGGACTACAATGAGCAGTTCTTC
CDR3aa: CASSLDFWAVEGTRDYNEQFF

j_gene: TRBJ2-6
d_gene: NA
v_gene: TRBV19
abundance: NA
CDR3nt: TGTGCCAGTAGTATGGGGCGCCGCTCTGGGGCCAACGTCCTGACTTTC
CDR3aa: CASSMGRRSGANVLTF

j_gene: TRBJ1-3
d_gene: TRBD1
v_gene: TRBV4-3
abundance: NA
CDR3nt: TGCGCCAGCAGCCAGGATCGGACAGGGGGCTCTGGAAACACCATATATTTT
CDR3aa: CASSQDRTGGSGNTIYF

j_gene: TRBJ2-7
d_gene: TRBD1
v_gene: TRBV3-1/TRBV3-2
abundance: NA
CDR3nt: TGTGCCAGCAGTCTCGACAGGGGCTACGAGCAGTACTTC
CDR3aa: CASSLDRGYEQYF

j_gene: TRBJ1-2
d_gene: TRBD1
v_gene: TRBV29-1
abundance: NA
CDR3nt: TGCAGCGTTGAAGATCGACAGGGGAGCTATGGCTACACCTTC
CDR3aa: CSVEDRQGSYGYTF

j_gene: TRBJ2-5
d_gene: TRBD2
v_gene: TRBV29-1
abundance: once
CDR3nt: TGCAGCGTTGAAGAGTCGGCCCGGGGGGGACCCCAGTACTTC
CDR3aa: CSVEESARGGPQYF

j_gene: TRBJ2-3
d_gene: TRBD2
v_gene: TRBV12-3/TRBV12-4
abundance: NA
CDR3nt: TGTGCCAGCAGCGGACTAGCGGGAGATACGCAGTATTTT
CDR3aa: CASSGLAGDTQYF

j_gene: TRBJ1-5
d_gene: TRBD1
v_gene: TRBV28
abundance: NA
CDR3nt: TGTGCCAGCTCCCCTACGGACAGGGGAAGCAATCAGCCCCAGCATTTT
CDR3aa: CASSPTDRGSNQPQHF

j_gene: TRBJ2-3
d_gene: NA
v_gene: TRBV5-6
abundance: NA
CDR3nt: TGTGCCAGCAGGACAAAAGGATGGTATACGAGTATGGATACGCAGTATTTT
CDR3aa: CASRTKGWYTSMDTQYF

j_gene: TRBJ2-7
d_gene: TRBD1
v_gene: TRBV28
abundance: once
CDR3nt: TGTGCCAGCAGTACGACAGGGCACGAGCAGTACTTC
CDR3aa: CASSTTGHEQYF

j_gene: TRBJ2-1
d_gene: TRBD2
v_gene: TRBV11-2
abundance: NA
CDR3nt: TGTGCCAGCAGCTTAGTGGCTAGCGGGGGTCGCTCCTACAATGAGCAGTTCTTC
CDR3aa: CASSLVASGGRSYNEQFF

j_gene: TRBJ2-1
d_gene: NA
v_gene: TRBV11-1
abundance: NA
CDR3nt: TGTGCCAGCAGCTTACTCGGGAGCTCCTACAATGAGCAGTTCTTC
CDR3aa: CASSLLGSSYNEQFF

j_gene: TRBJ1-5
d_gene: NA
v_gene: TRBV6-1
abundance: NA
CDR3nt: TGTGCCAGCAGTGTAGTCCTTTCAGGGTCGGGTCAGCCCCAGCATTTT
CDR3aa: CASSVVLSGSGQPQHF

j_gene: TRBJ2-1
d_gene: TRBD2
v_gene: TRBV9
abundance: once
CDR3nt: TGTGCCAGCAGCATCGGGACTAGCGGCCAAAATGAGCAGTTCTTC
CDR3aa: CASSIGTSGQNEQFF

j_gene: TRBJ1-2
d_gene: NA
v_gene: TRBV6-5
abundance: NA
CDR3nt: TGTGCCAGCAGTTACTCGAGGGGGTCCCATGGCTACACCTTC
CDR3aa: CASSYSRGSHGYTF

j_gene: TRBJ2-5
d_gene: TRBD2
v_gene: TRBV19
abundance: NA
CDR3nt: TGTGCCAGTAGTACACAAGCGGGGGCGGGAAAGACCCAGTACTTC
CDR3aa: CASSTQAGAGKTQYF

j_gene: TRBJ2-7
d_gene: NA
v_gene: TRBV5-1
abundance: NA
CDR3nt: TGCGCCAGCAGCTTGGCCCAGGAACCCTACGAGCAGTACTTC
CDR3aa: CASSLAQEPYEQYF

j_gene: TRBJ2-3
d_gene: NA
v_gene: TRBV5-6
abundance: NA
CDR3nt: TGTGCCAGCAGCCGTTATGACTCCGGCACAGATACGCAGTATTTT
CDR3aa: CASSRYDSGTDTQYF